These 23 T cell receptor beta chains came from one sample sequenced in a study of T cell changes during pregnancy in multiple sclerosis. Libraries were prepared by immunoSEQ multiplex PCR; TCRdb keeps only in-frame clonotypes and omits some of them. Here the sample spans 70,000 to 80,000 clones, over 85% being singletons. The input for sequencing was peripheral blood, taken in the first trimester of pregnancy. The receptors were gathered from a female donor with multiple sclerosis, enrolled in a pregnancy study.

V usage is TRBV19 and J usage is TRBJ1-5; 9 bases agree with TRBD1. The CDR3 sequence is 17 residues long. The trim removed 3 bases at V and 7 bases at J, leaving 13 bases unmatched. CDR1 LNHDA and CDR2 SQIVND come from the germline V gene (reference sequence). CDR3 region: CASSIQRTGARGQPQHF. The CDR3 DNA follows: TGTGCCAGTAGTATTCAACGGACAGGGGCGAGAGGGCAGCCCCAGCATTTT. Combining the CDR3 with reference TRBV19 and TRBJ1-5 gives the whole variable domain DGGITQSPKYLFRKEGQNVTLSCEQNLNHDAMYWYRQDPGQGLRLIYYSQIVNDFQKGDIAEGYSVSREKKESFPLTVTSAQKNPTAFYLCASSIQRTGARGQPQHFGDGTRLSIL.

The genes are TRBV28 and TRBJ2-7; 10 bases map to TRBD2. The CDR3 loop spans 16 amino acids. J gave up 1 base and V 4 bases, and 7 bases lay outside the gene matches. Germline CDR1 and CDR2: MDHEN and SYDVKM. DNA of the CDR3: TGTGCCAGCAGTTCCGACAGCGGGAGGGAGTCCTACGAGCAGTACTTC. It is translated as CASSSDSGRESYEQYF.

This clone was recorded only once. CDR3 in DNA: TGCAGCGTTGAAACTACACGGGACAGGGAATACTATGGCTACACCTTC. Translated, it gives CSVETTRDREYYGYTF. The rearrangement joins TRBV29-1 to TRBJ1-2; 9 nucleotides match TRBD1. Germline values: CDR1 SQVTM, CDR2 ANQGSEA. Trimming at V came to 2 bases and at J to 3 bases, leaving 10 bases not matched to a gene. This CDR3 spans 16 amino acids.

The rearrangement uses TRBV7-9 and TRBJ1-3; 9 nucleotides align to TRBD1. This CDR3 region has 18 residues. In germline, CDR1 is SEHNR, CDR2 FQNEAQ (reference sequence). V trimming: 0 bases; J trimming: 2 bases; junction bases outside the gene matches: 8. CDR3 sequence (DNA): TGTGCCAGCAGCTTAGCACGTCCCGGGACAGGGACTGGAAACACCATATATTTT. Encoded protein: CASSLARPGTGTGNTIYF.

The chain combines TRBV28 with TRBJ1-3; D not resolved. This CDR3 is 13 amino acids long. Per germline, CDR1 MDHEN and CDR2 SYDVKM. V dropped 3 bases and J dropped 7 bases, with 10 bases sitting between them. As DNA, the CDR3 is TGTGCCAGCAGTTTTAGGGAGCTGAACACCATATATTTT. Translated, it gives CASSFRELNTIYF.

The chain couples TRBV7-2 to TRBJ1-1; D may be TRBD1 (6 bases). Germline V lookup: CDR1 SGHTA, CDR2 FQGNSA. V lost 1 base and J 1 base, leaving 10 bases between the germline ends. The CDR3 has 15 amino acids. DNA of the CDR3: TGTGCCAGCAGCTTAGGTCGGGGGGCGAACACTGAAGCTTTCTTT. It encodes CASSLGRGANTEAFF.

The CDR3 coding sequence is TGTGCCAGCAGTTCTGGGACTCCAAGAGATACGCAGTATTTT. Translated: CASSSGTPRDTQYF. The chain joins TRBV6-5 to TRBJ2-3; weak D call: TRBD2 (6 bases). CDR3 size: 14 residues. V was shortened by 4 bases and J by 5 bases, with 13 bases between the two germline ends. Per the germline V gene, CDR1 is MNHEY and CDR2 is SVGAGI.

CDR3 in DNA: TGTGCCAGCAGTGAAGGGCTAGCGGGAGGGTCAGATACGCAGTATTTT. Amino acid sequence: CASSEGLAGGSDTQYF. V and J are TRBV2 and TRBJ2-3; the match to TRBD2 covers 12 bases. The CDR3 totals 16 residues. In germline, CDR1 is SNHLY, CDR2 FYNNEI. With 1 base clipped from V and 4 bases from J, the junction kept 3 bases outside the gene matches.

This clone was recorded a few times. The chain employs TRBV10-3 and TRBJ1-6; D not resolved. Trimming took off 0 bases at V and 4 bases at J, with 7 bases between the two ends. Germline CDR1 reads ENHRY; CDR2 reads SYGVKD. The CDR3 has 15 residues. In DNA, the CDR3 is TGTGCCATCAGTGAGTCCGAGGATTATAATTCACCCCTCCACTTT. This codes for CAISESEDYNSPLHF.

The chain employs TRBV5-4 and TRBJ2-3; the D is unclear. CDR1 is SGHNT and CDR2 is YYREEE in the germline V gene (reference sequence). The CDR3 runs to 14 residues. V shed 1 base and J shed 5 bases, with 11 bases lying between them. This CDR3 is CASSLRLDRDTQYF. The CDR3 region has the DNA TGTGCCAGCAGCTTGAGGCTAGATAGAGATACGCAGTATTTT.

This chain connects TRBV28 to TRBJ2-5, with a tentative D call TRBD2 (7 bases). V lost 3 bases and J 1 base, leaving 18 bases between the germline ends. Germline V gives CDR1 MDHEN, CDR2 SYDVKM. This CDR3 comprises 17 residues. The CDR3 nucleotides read TGTGCCAGCAGTTTTCCCGTGCAGGCGGGGGCCCAAGAGACCCAGTACTTC. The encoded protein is CASSFPVQAGAQETQYF.

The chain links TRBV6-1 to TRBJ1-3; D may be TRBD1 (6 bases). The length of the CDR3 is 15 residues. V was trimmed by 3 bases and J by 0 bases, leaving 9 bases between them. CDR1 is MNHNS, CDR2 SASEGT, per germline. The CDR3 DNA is TGTGCCAGCAGTGAGAACAGGGTCTCTGGAAACACCATATATTTT. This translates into CASSENRVSGNTIYF.

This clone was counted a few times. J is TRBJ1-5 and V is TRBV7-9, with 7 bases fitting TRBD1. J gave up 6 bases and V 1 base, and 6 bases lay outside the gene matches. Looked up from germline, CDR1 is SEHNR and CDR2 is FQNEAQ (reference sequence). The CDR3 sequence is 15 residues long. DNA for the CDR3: TGTGCCAGCAGCTTAGACAGGGGCCTCGGTCAGCCCCAGCATTTT. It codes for CASSLDRGLGQPQHF.

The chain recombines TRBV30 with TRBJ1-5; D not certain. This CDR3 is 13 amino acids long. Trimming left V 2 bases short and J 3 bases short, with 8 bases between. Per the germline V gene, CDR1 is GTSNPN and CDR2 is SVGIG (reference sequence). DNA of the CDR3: TGTGCCTGGAGTCCCGACTCCAATCAGCCCCAGCATTTT. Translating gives CAWSPDSNQPQHF.

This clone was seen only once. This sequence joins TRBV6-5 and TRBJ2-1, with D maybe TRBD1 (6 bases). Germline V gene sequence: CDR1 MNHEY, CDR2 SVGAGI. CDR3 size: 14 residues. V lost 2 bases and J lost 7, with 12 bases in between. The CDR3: CASSYGQLKNEQFF. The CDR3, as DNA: TGTGCCAGCAGTTACGGACAGCTTAAGAATGAGCAGTTCTTC.

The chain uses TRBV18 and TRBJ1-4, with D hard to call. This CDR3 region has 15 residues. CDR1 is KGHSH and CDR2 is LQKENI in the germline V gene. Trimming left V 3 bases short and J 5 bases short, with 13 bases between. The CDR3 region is CASSPGGRENEKLFF. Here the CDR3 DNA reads TGTGCCAGCTCACCGGGCGGACGGGAGAATGAAAAACTGTTTTTT.

This chain's CDR3 is CASSPSNEQFF. The CDR3 DNA follows: TGTGCCAGCTCACCGAGTAATGAGCAGTTCTTC. V is TRBV18 and J is TRBJ2-1, with D hard to call. V lost 3 bases, J lost 7 bases, and 4 bases lay in between. The CDR3 runs 11 residues. CDR1 and CDR2 (germline): KGHSH, LQKENI.

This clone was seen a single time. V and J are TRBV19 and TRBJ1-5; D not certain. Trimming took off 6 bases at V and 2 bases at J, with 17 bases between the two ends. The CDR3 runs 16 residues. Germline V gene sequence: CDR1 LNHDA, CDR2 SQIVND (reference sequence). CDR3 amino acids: CASRPLGGSRNQPQHF. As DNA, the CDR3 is TGTGCCAGTAGGCCCCTTGGCGGCAGTCGCAATCAGCCCCAGCATTTT.

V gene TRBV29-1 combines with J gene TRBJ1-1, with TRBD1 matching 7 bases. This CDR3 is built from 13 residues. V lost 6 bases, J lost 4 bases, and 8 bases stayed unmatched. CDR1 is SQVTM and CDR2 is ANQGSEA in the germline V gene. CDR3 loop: CSVGQEWSTEAFF. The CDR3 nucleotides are TGCAGCGTAGGACAGGAGTGGAGCACTGAAGCTTTCTTT. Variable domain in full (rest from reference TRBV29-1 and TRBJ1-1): SAVISQKPSRDICQRGTSLTIQCQVDSQVTMMFWYRQQPGQSLTLIATANQGSEATYESGFVIDKFPISRPNLTFSTLTVSNMSPEDSSIYLCSVGQEWSTEAFFGQGTRLTVV.

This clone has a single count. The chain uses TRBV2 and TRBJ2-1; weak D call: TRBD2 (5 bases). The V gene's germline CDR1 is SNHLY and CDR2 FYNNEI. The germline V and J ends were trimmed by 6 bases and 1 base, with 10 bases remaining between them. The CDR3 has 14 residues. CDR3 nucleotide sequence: TGTGCCAGCAGACCGACGGGATCCTACAATGAGCAGTTCTTC. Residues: CASRPTGSYNEQFF.

CDR3 loop: CASSAGSNQPQHF. DNA of the CDR3: TGTGCCAGCAGTGCAGGAAGCAATCAGCCCCAGCATTTT. The chain is built from TRBV27 and TRBJ1-5, with D unresolved. V was shortened by 5 bases and J by 1 base, with 6 bases between the two germline ends. Germline loops: CDR1 MNHEY, CDR2 SMNVEV (reference sequence). This CDR3 spans 13 amino acids.

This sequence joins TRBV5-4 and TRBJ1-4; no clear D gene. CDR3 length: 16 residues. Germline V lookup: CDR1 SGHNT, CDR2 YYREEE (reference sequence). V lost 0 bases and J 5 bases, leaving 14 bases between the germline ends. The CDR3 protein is CASSLDLGAINEKLFF. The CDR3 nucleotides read TGTGCCAGCAGCTTGGACTTAGGAGCGATAAATGAAAAACTGTTTTTT.

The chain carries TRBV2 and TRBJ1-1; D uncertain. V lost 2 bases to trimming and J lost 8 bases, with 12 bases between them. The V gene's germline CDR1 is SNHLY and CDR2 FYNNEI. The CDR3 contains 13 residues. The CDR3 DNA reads TGTGCCAGCAGTGAAATGTCTTGGGCGGAAGCTTTCTTT. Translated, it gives CASSEMSWAEAFF.